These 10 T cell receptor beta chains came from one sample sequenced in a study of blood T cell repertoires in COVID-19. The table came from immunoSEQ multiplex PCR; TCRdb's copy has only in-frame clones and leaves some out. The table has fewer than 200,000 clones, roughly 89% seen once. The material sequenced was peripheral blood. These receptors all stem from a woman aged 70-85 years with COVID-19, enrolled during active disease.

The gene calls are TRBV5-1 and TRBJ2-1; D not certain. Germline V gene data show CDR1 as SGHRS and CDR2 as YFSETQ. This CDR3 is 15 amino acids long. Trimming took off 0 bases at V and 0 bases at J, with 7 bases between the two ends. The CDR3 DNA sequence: TGCGCCAGCAGCTTGGGTTCGAGCTCCTACAATGAGCAGTTCTTC. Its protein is CASSLGSSSYNEQFF.

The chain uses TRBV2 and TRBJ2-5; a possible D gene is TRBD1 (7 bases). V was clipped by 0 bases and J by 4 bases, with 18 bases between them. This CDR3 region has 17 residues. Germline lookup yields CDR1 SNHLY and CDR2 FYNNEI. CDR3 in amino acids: CASSEAGQGGRAETQYF. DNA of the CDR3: TGTGCCAGCAGTGAAGCGGGGCAGGGGGGTCGCGCAGAGACCCAGTACTTC.

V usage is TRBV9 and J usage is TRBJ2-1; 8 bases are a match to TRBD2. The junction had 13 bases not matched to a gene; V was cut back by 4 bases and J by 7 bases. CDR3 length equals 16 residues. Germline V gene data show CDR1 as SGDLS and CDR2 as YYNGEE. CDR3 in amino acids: CASSTHTGTRINEQFF. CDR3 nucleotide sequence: TGTGCCAGCAGCACCCACACCGGGACTAGGATAAATGAGCAGTTCTTC.

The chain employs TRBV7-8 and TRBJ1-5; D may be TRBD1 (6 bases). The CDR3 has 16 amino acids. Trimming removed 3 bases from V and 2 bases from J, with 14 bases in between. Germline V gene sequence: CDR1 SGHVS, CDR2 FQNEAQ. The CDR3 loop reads CASSLVGGRGNQPQHF. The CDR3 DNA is TGTGCCAGCAGCTTGGTAGGGGGTAGGGGCAATCAGCCCCAGCATTTT. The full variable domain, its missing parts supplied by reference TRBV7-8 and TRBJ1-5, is GAGVSQSPRYKVAKRGQDVALRCDPISGHVSLFWYQQALGQGPEFLTYFQNEAQLDKSGLPSDRFFAERPEGSVSTLKIQRTQQEDSAVYLCASSLVGGRGNQPQHFGDGTRLSIL.

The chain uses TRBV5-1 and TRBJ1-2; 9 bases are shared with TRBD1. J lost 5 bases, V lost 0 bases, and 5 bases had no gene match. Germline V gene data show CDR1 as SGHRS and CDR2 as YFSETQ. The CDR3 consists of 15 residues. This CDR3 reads CASSLGGQGKYGYTF. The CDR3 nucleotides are TGCGCCAGCAGCTTGGGAGGACAGGGGAAATATGGCTACACCTTC.

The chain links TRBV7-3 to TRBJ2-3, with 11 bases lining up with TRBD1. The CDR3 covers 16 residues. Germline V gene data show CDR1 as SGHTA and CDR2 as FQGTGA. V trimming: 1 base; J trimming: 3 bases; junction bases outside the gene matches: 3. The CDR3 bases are TGTGCCAGCAGCTTAAGCAGGGACAGGGGGACAGATACGCAGTATTTT. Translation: CASSLSRDRGTDTQYF.

The CDR3 DNA is TGTGCCAGCAGATCGGACTCCATGGAGGGGGAGCTGTTTTTT. This sequence encodes CASRSDSMEGELFF. The chain links TRBV6-4 to TRBJ2-2; possible D gene TRBD2, 5 bases. The CDR3 is 14 amino acids. CDR1 MRHNA and CDR2 SNTAGT come from the germline V gene. V lost 6 bases and J lost 8, with 16 bases in between.

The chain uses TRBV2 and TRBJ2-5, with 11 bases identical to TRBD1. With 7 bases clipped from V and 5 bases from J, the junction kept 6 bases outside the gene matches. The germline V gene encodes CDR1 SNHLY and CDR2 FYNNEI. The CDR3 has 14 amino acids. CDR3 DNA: TGTGCCAGCACTTCGGACAGGGGGCTCGAGACCCAGTACTTC. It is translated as CASTSDRGLETQYF.

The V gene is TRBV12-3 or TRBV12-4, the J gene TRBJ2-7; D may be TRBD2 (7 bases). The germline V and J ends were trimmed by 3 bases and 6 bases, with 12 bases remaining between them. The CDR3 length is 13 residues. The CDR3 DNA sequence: TGTGCCAGCAGTTTTAGGGGGGGAGGCGAGCAGTACTTC. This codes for CASSFRGGGEQYF.

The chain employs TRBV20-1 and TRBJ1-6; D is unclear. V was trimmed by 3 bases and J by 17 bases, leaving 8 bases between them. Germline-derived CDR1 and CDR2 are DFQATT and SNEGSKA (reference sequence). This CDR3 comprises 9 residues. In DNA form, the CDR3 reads TGCAGTGCTAGGGAACAGATCCACTTT. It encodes CSAREQIHF.